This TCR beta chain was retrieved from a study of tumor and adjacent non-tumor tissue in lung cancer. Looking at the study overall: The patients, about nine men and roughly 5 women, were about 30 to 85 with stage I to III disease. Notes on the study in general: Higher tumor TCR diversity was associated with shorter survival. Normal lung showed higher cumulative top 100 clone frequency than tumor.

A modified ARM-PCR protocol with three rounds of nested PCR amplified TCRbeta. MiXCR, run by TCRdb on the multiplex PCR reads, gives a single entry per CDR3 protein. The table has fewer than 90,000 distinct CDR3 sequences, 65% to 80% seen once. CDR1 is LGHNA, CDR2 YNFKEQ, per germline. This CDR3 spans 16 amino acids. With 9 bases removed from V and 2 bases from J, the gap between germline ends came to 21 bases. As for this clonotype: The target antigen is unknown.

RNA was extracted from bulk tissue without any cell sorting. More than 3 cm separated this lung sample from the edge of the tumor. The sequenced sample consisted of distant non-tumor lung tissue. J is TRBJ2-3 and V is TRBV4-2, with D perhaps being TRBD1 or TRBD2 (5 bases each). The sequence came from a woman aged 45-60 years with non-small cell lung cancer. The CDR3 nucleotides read TGTGCCAGGAGCAAGGGGACCGGGACCATCACAGATACGCAGTATTTT. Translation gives CARSKGTGTITDTQYF.